This entry concerns a single T cell receptor (beta chain). V lost 6 bases and J lost 1; bases outside the gene matches: 4. Germline V lookup: CDR1 ENHRY, CDR2 SYGVKD. This CDR3 is built from 15 residues. In the multiple sclerosis control group, patients were treatment-naive and had stable or active relapsing-remitting disease. Negative magnetic isolation gave CD8+ and CD4+ cells; FACS enriched CD8+ TEMRA. Random hexamers were used to reverse transcribe roughly 0.5 to 1 ug of RNA. The authors amplified TCR beta CDR3 across 54 Vbeta and 13 Jbeta using immunoSEQ multiplex PCR. TCRdb used MiXCR to reprocess the immunoSEQ multiplex PCR reads, holding one entry per CDR3 protein. The sample includes fewer than 300,000 distinct CDR3 sequences, 70% to 90% of them seen just once. The sample comes from a study of CD8 T cells in Susac syndrome.

This receptor was obtained from a human donor with multiple sclerosis. The specimen sequenced was CD8+ T cells from PBMCs. The chain recombines TRBV10-3 with TRBJ2-7; 12 bases are a match to TRBD1. The CDR3: CAIRGQGAESYEQYF. CDR3 in DNA: TGTGCCATCAGGGGACAGGGGGCGGAATCCTACGAGCAGTACTTC.